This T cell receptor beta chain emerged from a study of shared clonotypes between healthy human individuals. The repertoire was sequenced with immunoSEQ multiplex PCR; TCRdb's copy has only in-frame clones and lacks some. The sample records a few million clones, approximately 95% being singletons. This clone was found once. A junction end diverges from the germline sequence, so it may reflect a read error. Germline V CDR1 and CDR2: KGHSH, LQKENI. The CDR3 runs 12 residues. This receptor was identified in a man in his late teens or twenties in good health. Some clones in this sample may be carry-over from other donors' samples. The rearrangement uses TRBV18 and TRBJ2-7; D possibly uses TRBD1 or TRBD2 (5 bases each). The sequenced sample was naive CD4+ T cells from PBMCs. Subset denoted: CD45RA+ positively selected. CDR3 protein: CASSPWDPGRDF. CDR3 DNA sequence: TGTGCCAGCTCACCATGGGACCCGGGCAGGGACTTC.